This T cell receptor (beta chain) was documented in a study of regulatory T cells in long-lasting Graves disease. Relying on iRepertoire HTBI primers and Arm-PCR of CDR3 regions, the team built TCR beta libraries. TCRdb itself ran the multiplex PCR reads through MiXCR, one entry per CDR3 protein. This sample yields about 400,000 distinct CDR3 sequences, of which around 15% are seen a single time; 20% belongs to the top ten. Time point noted: newly diagnosed GD, antithyroid drugs for less than 3 months. PBMCs provided the RNA from which the TCR library was made. This clonotype was detected many times. Germline values: CDR1 SNHLY, CDR2 FYNNEI. This CDR3 is 15 amino acids long. V shed 7 bases, J shed 4 bases, and the junction held 10 bases outside the gene matches. The sample also formed part of further work on T cells in Graves' hyperthyroidism and ophthalmopathy.

This sequence was found in a woman aged 18-29 years with Graves disease. The V and J genes are TRBV2 and TRBJ2-3, with TRBD1 matching 8 bases. Source: peripheral blood mononuclear cells (PBMCs), taken at new diagnosis, from a patient treated with antithyroid drugs. DNA of the CDR3: TGTGCCAGCAAAGGTGGGACAGGCGTCGCAGATACGCAGTATTTT. It is translated as CASKGGTGVADTQYF.